This is a list of T cell receptor beta chains from one sample in a study of sequential checkpoint blockade in melanoma. The protocol was immunoSEQ multiplex PCR, while the TCRdb copy is restricted to in-frame clones and leaves out a portion. This sample has tens of thousands of clones, with roughly 80% found just once. This sample comprised CD8+ T cells sorted from blood (inferred from file names), obtained from a patient given nivolumab and ipilimumab in sequence. These receptor sequences come from a human donor with melanoma. The CDR3 runs from the conserved cysteine through the conserved F or W. D genes are given only for firm matches. Some rows mark clone size as missing; the rest say once, few, many or name a class of expanded clone.

d_call j_call v_call clone_size cdr3_aa cdr3_nt
TRBD1 TRBJ2-7 TRBV10-3 . CAISDRTGLGEQYF TGTGCCATCAGTGATCGGACAGGGTTGGGCGAGCAGTACTTC
. TRBJ1-5 TRBV4-2 . CASSQAVRNQPQHF TGTGCCAGCAGCCAAGCGGTACGCAATCAGCCCCAGCATTTT
. TRBJ2-7 TRBV11-3 . CASSPSARHEQYF TGTGCCAGCAGCCCCAGTGCGCGGCACGAGCAGTACTTC
TRBD1 TRBJ1-1 TRBV5-4 . CASSSRDRDPEAFF TGTGCCAGCAGCTCCCGGGACAGGGATCCTGAAGCTTTCTTT
. TRBJ2-6 TRBV7-8 . CASHRSSGANVLTF TGTGCCAGCCACAGGTCCTCTGGGGCCAACGTCCTGACTTTC
TRBD1 TRBJ1-1 TRBV19 . CASSIDGMTGGTEAFF TGTGCCAGTAGTATAGATGGGATGACAGGGGGCACTGAAGCTTTCTTT
. TRBJ2-1 TRBV7-9 once CASSWIRDNNEQFF TGTGCCAGCAGCTGGATCCGGGACAACAATGAGCAGTTCTTC
TRBD1 TRBJ1-4 TRBV7-9 few CASSLARGQGATNEKLFF TGTGCCAGCAGCTTAGCGCGAGGACAGGGGGCGACTAATGAAAAACTGTTTTTT
TRBD2 TRBJ2-5 TRBV27 few CASSLVASGGALQETQYF TGTGCCAGCAGTTTAGTGGCTAGCGGGGGGGCCCTACAAGAGACCCAGTACTTC
. TRBJ2-1 TRBV27 . CASSLGGPSYNEQFF TGTGCCAGCAGTTTAGGCGGGCCCTCCTACAATGAGCAGTTCTTC
TRBD2 TRBJ2-7 TRBV18 once CASSPDGSGGYEQYF TGTGCCAGCTCACCCGATGGGAGCGGGGGGTACGAGCAGTACTTC
. TRBJ2-2 TRBV30 . CAWYDGGTGELFF TGTGCCTGGTATGACGGGGGCACCGGGGAGCTGTTTTTT
TRBD2 TRBJ2-7 TRBV13 once CASSHGQGTGLAGKHFYEQYF TGTGCCAGCAGCCACGGACAGGGGACGGGACTAGCGGGGAAACATTTTTACGAGCAGTACTTC
TRBD1 TRBJ1-2 TRBV4-1 few CASTPWATGENYGYTF TGCGCCAGCACCCCGTGGGCGACAGGGGAAAACTATGGCTACACCTTC
TRBD1 TRBJ1-1 TRBV7-9 . CASSPTGGTEAFF TGTGCCAGCAGCCCCACAGGGGGCACTGAAGCTTTCTTT
TRBD1 TRBJ1-6 TRBV10-1 few CASSGGQGASPLHF TGCGCCAGCAGTGGGGGACAGGGTGCTTCACCCCTCCACTTT
TRBD1 TRBJ1-2 TRBV29-1 . CSVQINRGDYGYTF TGCAGCGTCCAAATCAACAGGGGGGACTATGGCTACACCTTC
. TRBJ2-5 TRBV9 . CASSVASSGGRETQYF TGTGCCAGCAGCGTAGCTTCAAGTGGAGGGCGAGAGACCCAGTACTTC
TRBD1 TRBJ2-2 TRBV6-7 . CASSYPGQPEPTGELFF TGTGCCAGCAGTTACCCGGGACAGCCAGAGCCCACCGGGGAGCTGTTTTTT
. TRBJ2-7 TRBV4-3 once CASSQAVLSSYEQYF TGCGCCAGCAGCCAAGCCGTTTTAAGCTCCTACGAGCAGTACTTC
TRBD2 TRBJ2-7 TRBV4-3 once CASSQEWGVTGGSYEQYF TGCGCCAGCAGCCAAGAATGGGGGGTAACGGGAGGGTCCTACGAGCAGTACTTC
. TRBJ2-3 TRBV2 . CASSEWTLSTDTQYF TGTGCCAGCAGTGAATGGACACTTAGCACAGATACGCAGTATTTT
. TRBJ1-2 TRBV4-3 . CASSQDTGAGNYGYTF TGCGCCAGCAGCCAAGATACAGGCGCAGGTAACTATGGCTACACCTTC
. TRBJ1-6 TRBV27 once CASSSNSPLHF TGTGCCAGCAGTTCAAATTCACCCCTCCACTTT
TRBD1 TRBJ1-2 TRBV5-6 . CASSLELGDRAYGYTF TGTGCCAGCAGCTTGGAATTAGGAGACAGGGCATATGGCTACACCTTC
TRBD1 TRBJ1-5 TRBV4-1 few CASSLGQGGNQPQHF TGCGCCAGCAGCTTAGGACAGGGTGGCAATCAGCCCCAGCATTTT
TRBD2 TRBJ2-1 TRBV27 . CASSMGLAGVEQFF TGTGCCAGCAGTATGGGACTAGCGGGAGTGGAGCAGTTCTTC
. TRBJ2-7 TRBV7-9 . CASSLVREQHF TGTGCCAGCAGCTTAGTCCGGGAGCAACACTTC
TRBD2 TRBJ2-3 TRBV18 once CASSPPSGDTDTQYF TGTGCCAGCTCACCACCTAGCGGGGATACAGATACGCAGTATTTT
TRBD1 TRBJ2-5 TRBV5-6 . CASSRLRDSRWETQYF TGTGCCAGCAGCCGACTCCGGGACAGCAGGTGGGAGACCCAGTACTTC